Listed here are 3 T cell receptor beta chains from one sample, sequenced in a study of beta chain features in type 1 diabetes (dated by TCRdb to between 2018 and 2020). Overall results and qualifications from the work: In all four CD4+ subsets, TCRB CDR3 length was moderately but significantly shorter in type 1 diabetes patients.

To prepare the library, the immunoSEQ multiplex PCR assay was applied. All of the isolated RNA was reverse transcribed with the High Capacity cDNA Reverse Transcription Kit, so expressed TCRB transcripts were sequenced. Entries here come from immuneACCESS through TCRdb and include only in-frame sequences with V and J called. Some clones fail to appear in such tables; in the studies checked, an unresolved V gene covers under half of the shortfall, and the cause of the remainder is unknown. Recorded for this sample are some 240,000 clones; more than 15% of them occurred a single time. 0.065% to 0.095% of the sample belongs to the ten largest clones. For these receptors, no antigen is known. The source material was naive CD4+ T cells from blood. What this sample's cell subset or site label stands for: true naive CD4+ T cells. These receptors all come from a man younger than 40 with type 1 diabetes.

This clone was recorded once. This chain joins TRBV11-1 and TRBJ1-1, with a tentative D call TRBD1 (5 bases). The germline CDR1 and CDR2 sequences are SGHAT and FQDESV (reference sequence). The length of the CDR3 is 14 residues. Trimming stripped 4 bases from V and 7 bases from J, with 16 bases between. The chain's CDR3 is CASSSSRRGYEAFF. CDR3 sequence (DNA): TGTGCCAGCAGCTCATCCAGAAGGGGATATGAAGCTTTCTTT.

This clone was observed a handful of times. The V and J genes are TRBV29-1 and TRBJ1-1, with 8 nucleotides matching TRBD1. From germline, CDR1 is SQVTM and CDR2 ANQGSEA. The trim removed 5 bases at V and 7 bases at J, leaving 15 bases unmatched. The CDR3 sequence is 15 residues long. CDR3 sequence (DNA): TGCAGCGTTCTAGGACAGGGTGGGTTGTTCGGTGAAGCTTTCTTT. Its translation: CSVLGQGGLFGEAFF.

This clone was picked up a small number of times. The chain has TRBV7-2 and TRBJ2-6, with D perhaps TRBD1 or TRBD2 (5 bases each). V was cut by 5 bases and J by 1 base, with 9 bases left in between. CDR3 size: 15 residues. Germline V gene lookup returns CDR1 SGHTA and CDR2 FQGNSA. The CDR3 sequence: CASSRDGSGANVLTF. The CDR3 DNA reads as TGTGCCAGCAGCCGGGACGGGTCTGGGGCCAACGTCCTGACTTTC.